These 17 T cell receptor beta chains share one sample of origin, sequenced in a study of T cell clonotyping in hematopoietic cell transplantation. The protocol was immunoSEQ multiplex PCR, while the TCRdb copy is restricted to in-frame clones and leaves out a portion. In the table there are around 15,000 clones, about 83% of which are singletons. Source: PBMCs, taken 100 days after allogeneic stem cell transplant. These receptors all come from a male patient between 60 and 69 years old who had an allogeneic stem cell transplant from a related donor, so the T cells may come from the graft donor. Some clones in this sample may be carry-over from other donors' samples.

The chain carries TRBV9 and TRBJ1-5; no clear D gene. Germline V gene sequence: CDR1 SGDLS, CDR2 YYNGEE. This CDR3 comprises 15 residues. Trimming stripped 3 bases from V and 0 bases from J, with 10 bases between. The CDR3 DNA is TGTGCCAGCAGCGCCGGCCCATCTAGCAATCAGCCCCAGCATTTT. Translating it yields CASSAGPSSNQPQHF.

This clone was counted once. The rearrangement links TRBV7-2 to TRBJ1-3, with D maybe TRBD1 (5 bases). The germline gives CDR1 SGHTA, CDR2 FQGNSA. V was pared by 5 bases and J by 4 bases, with 15 bases between. The CDR3 consists of 15 residues. This CDR3 reads CASSTATEHGNTIYF. The CDR3 DNA is TGTGCCAGCAGCACCGCGACAGAACACGGAAACACCATATATTTT.

CDR3 protein: CASSPRQGATANYGYTF. The CDR3 region has the DNA TGTGCCAGCAGCCCTAGACAGGGGGCAACGGCTAACTATGGCTACACCTTC. This chain uses TRBV11-2 with TRBJ1-2; TRBD1 matches at 10 bases. The V segment lost 5 bases and the J segment 0 bases; nucleotides outside the gene matches: 9. CDR1 and CDR2 from the germline V gene are SGHAT and FQNNGV. The CDR3 totals 17 residues.

As DNA, the CDR3 is TGTGCCTGGAGTGAATACCGAGGCACAGATACGCAGTATTTT. Its protein product is CAWSEYRGTDTQYF. The chain employs TRBV30 and TRBJ2-3; no reliable D call. The CDR3 is 14 amino acids. Germline lookup yields CDR1 GTSNPN and CDR2 SVGIG (reference sequence). The V and J ends lost 1 base and 1 base respectively, with 9 bases between them.

The gene calls are TRBV10-3 and TRBJ2-2; a possible D gene is TRBD1 (6 bases). The CDR3 extends over 15 amino acids. Germline CDR1 and CDR2: ENHRY and SYGVKD. Trimming stripped 8 bases from V and 0 bases from J, with 13 bases between. The CDR3 reads CAISVQGANTGELFF. The CDR3 region has the DNA TGTGCCATCTCGGTACAGGGAGCGAACACCGGGGAGCTGTTTTTT.

The chain couples TRBV5-1 to TRBJ2-7, with D possibly matching TRBD1 (6 bases). Trimming removed 2 bases at V and 2 bases at J, with 8 bases between. Germline values: CDR1 SGHRS, CDR2 YFSETQ. This CDR3 region has 13 residues. This chain's CDR3 is CASSFRTAYEQYF. The DNA of the CDR3 is TGCGCCAGCAGCTTCCGGACAGCCTACGAGCAGTACTTC. Drawing the rest from reference TRBV5-1 and TRBJ2-7, the complete variable domain is KAGVTQTPRYLIKTRGQQVTLSCSPISGHRSVSWYQQTPGQGLQFLFEYFSETQRNKGNFPGRFSGRQFSNSRSEMNVSTLELGDSALYLCASSFRTAYEQYFGPGTRLTVT.

The V and J genes are TRBV5-1 and TRBJ1-4; D is ambiguous. The CDR3 spans 13 residues. Germline V CDR1 and CDR2: SGHRS, YFSETQ. Trimming removed 1 base at V and 7 bases at J, with 8 bases between. CDR3 in DNA: TGCGCCAGCAGCTTGTTGGGAGGTGAAAAACTGTTTTTT. This gives the protein CASSLLGGEKLFF.

The chain joins TRBV4-3 to TRBJ1-3; TRBD1 agrees at 8 bases. The J segment lost 0 bases and the V segment lost 2 bases, leaving 3 bases of the junction unmatched. Germline V gives CDR1 LGHNA, CDR2 YSLEER. The CDR3 totals 16 residues. The CDR3 DNA reads as TGCGCCAGCAGCCAACAGGACAGGGCCTCTGGAAACACCATATATTTT. The encoded protein is CASSQQDRASGNTIYF.

The J gene is TRBJ1-2, the V gene TRBV10-3; D is perhaps TRBD1 (6 bases). Deletions cut 0 bases from V and 3 bases from J, with 11 bases between. The germline V gene encodes CDR1 ENHRY and CDR2 SYGVKD. The CDR3 loop spans 15 amino acids. The CDR3 DNA is TGTGCCATCAGTGAGTCGACGGCAGGGGACTATGGCTACACCTTC. Residues: CAISESTAGDYGYTF.

This sequence joins TRBV27 and TRBJ2-7; D is ambiguous. V was cut by 2 bases and J by 4 bases, with 9 bases left in between. This CDR3 contains 13 residues. CDR1 and CDR2 (germline): MNHEY, SMNVEV (reference sequence). The CDR3 is CASSLSRLYEQYF. CDR3 nucleotides: TGTGCCAGCAGTTTAAGCAGGCTATACGAGCAGTACTTC.

This chain connects TRBV5-6 to TRBJ1-2; D gene ambiguous. Trimming removed 2 bases at V and 6 bases at J, with 17 bases between. This CDR3 is 15 amino acids long. The germline gives CDR1 SGHDT, CDR2 YYEEEE. CDR3: CASSFRYYGSDGYTF. The CDR3 DNA follows: TGTGCCAGCAGCTTTCGATATTACGGGTCCGATGGCTACACCTTC.

V is TRBV7-9 and J is TRBJ1-2, with D unclear. CDR3 length: 14 residues. Germline V CDR1 and CDR2: SEHNR, FQNEAQ (reference sequence). V shed 5 bases and J shed 6 bases, with 16 bases lying between them. The CDR3 spells CASSPALIEHGYTF. The DNA for the CDR3 is TGTGCCAGCAGCCCAGCCCTAATTGAACATGGCTACACCTTC. Variable domain in full (rest from reference TRBV7-9 and TRBJ1-2): DTGVSQNPRHKITKRGQNVTFRCDPISEHNRLYWYRQTLGQGPEFLTYFQNEAQLEKSRLLSDRFSAERPKGSFSTLEIQRTEQGDSAMYLCASSPALIEHGYTFGSGTRLTVV.

The V call is TRBV9, the J call TRBJ2-5; the D gene is possibly TRBD2 (6 bases). The germline gives CDR1 SGDLS, CDR2 YYNGEE. V was shortened by 0 bases and J by 3 bases, with 6 bases between the two germline ends. The CDR3 is 13 residues long. The CDR3 bases are TGTGCCAGCAGCGTAGGGACTAAAGAGACCCAGTACTTC. Protein: CASSVGTKETQYF.

Only a few counts were recorded for this clone. V usage is TRBV6-5 and J usage is TRBJ2-2; D is unclear. Trimming removed 6 bases at V and 7 bases at J, with 9 bases between. The CDR3 length is 12 residues. In germline, CDR1 is MNHEY, CDR2 SVGAGI. CDR3 residues: CASSLYDGELFF. The CDR3 coding sequence is TGTGCCAGCAGCCTATATGACGGGGAGCTGTTTTTT.

Here the CDR3 reads CASSLGQGAAGTQYF. DNA for the CDR3: TGCGCCAGCAGCTTGGGTCAGGGGGCCGCGGGTACGCAGTATTTT. The chain joins TRBV5-1 to TRBJ2-3; 8 nucleotides align to TRBD1. The CDR3 sequence is 15 residues long. V lost 0 bases to trimming and J lost 8 bases; unmatched junction nucleotides: 8. Germline V gene sequence: CDR1 SGHRS, CDR2 YFSETQ.

This sequence joins TRBV7-2 and TRBJ1-1; D may be TRBD1 (6 bases). Trimming took off 2 bases at V and 3 bases at J, with 10 bases between the two ends. This CDR3 comprises 14 residues. CDR1 and CDR2 (germline): SGHTA, FQGNSA. The CDR3 coding sequence is TGTGCCAGCAGCTTATCACCAGGGGACACTGAAGCTTTCTTT. It is translated as CASSLSPGDTEAFF. The full variable domain, rest sourced from reference TRBV7-2 and TRBJ1-1, is GAGVSQSPSNKVTEKGKDVELRCDPISGHTALYWYRQSLGQGLEFLIYFQGNSAPDKSGLPSDRFSAERTGGSVSTLTIQRTQQEDSAVYLCASSLSPGDTEAFFGQGTRLTVV.

This clone rates as medium-sized. The rearrangement links TRBV15 to TRBJ2-3; the match to TRBD1 covers 7 bases. The V and J ends lost 3 bases and 5 bases, in that order; junction bases with no gene match: 11. The CDR3 runs to 16 residues. CDR1 and CDR2 (germline): LNHNV, YYDKDF (reference sequence). CDR3 DNA sequence: TGTGCCACCAGCAGCCCGAGTGGGACAGACGAAGATACGCAGTATTTT. Residues: CATSSPSGTDEDTQYF. Variable domain in full (rest from reference TRBV15 and TRBJ2-3): DAMVIQNPRYQVTQFGKPVTLSCSQTLNHNVMYWYQQKSSQAPKLLFHYYDKDFNNEADTPDNFQSRRPNTSFCFLDIRSPGLGDTAMYLCATSSPSGTDEDTQYFGPGTRLTVL.